Listed below are T cell receptor beta chains from one sample, sequenced in a study of blood T cell repertoires in COVID-19. The protocol was immunoSEQ multiplex PCR, while the TCRdb copy is restricted to in-frame clones and leaves out a portion. The sample shows about 190,000 clones, 75% to 90% of them seen only once. The specimen sequenced was peripheral blood. The receptors come from a man in his forties with acute or convalescent COVID-19. Both conserved end residues are part of each CDR3. The D gene is left open where the match is weak. For some rows the clone size is stated as once, few or many, or as a class when expanded; others skip it.

clone size: once
V gene: TRBV4-2
D gene: -
J gene: TRBJ1-1
CDR3 DNA: TGTGCCAGCAGCCGTGGTAGGGGGTCTGAAGCTTTCTTT
CDR3 protein: CASSRGRGSEAFF

clone size: many
V gene: TRBV7-2
D gene: TRBD1
J gene: TRBJ2-3
CDR3 DNA: TGTGCCAGCAGCTTCACAGGGGGCGCTGGGGATACGCAGTATTTT
CDR3 protein: CASSFTGGAGDTQYF

clone size: once
V gene: TRBV29-1
D gene: -
J gene: TRBJ1-1
CDR3 DNA: TGCAGCGGATCCGGGGGGGGCACTGAAGCTTTCTTT
CDR3 protein: CSGSGGGTEAFF

clone size: -
V gene: TRBV28
D gene: TRBD1
J gene: TRBJ1-2
CDR3 DNA: TGTGCCAGCAGTTCCCCCTTTGATCCAGGGGGCTACTATGGCTACACCTTC
CDR3 protein: CASSSPFDPGGYYGYTF

clone size: -
V gene: TRBV27
D gene: -
J gene: TRBJ2-1
CDR3 DNA: TGTGCCAGCAGTTTATCGGGCGGGGTGTACTACAATGAGCAGTTCTTC
CDR3 protein: CASSLSGGVYYNEQFF

clone size: once
V gene: TRBV19
D gene: TRBD1
J gene: TRBJ2-7
CDR3 DNA: TGTGCCAGTAGACCGGCGGGACAGGAGAAGACCTACGAGCAGTACTTC
CDR3 protein: CASRPAGQEKTYEQYF

clone size: -
V gene: TRBV19
D gene: -
J gene: TRBJ1-2
CDR3 DNA: TGTGCCAGTAGTATAATCCCAGGGCTAAGAGGTGGCTACACCTTC
CDR3 protein: CASSIIPGLRGGYTF

clone size: once
V gene: TRBV25-1
D gene: -
J gene: TRBJ1-3
CDR3 DNA: TGTGCCAGCAGTGAAGGGGGGGCTTCCACCATATATTTT
CDR3 protein: CASSEGGASTIYF

clone size: -
V gene: TRBV10-1
D gene: TRBD2
J gene: TRBJ2-7
CDR3 DNA: TGCGCCAGCAGTGAGTCGGGACTAGCGGGGGGCCCGGAGCAGTACTTC
CDR3 protein: CASSESGLAGGPEQYF

clone size: -
V gene: TRBV4-2
D gene: -
J gene: TRBJ1-2
CDR3 DNA: TGTGCCAGCAGCCAAGAGTTCAACAGGGTGGATGGCTACACCTTC
CDR3 protein: CASSQEFNRVDGYTF

clone size: -
V gene: TRBV12-3/TRBV12-4
D gene: TRBD1
J gene: TRBJ1-1
CDR3 DNA: TGTGCCAGCAGTCGACAGGGGGCAACTGAAGCTTTCTTT
CDR3 protein: CASSRQGATEAFF

clone size: -
V gene: TRBV6-5
D gene: -
J gene: TRBJ2-1
CDR3 DNA: TGTGCCAGCAGTTATTCGAGGGAAGAGTTCTTC
CDR3 protein: CASSYSREEFF

clone size: -
V gene: TRBV12-1
D gene: -
J gene: TRBJ1-4
CDR3 DNA: TGTGCCAGCAGCTTTGACTGGGGCGGGACAGGGATTGAAAAACTGTTTTTT
CDR3 protein: CASSFDWGGTGIEKLFF

clone size: -
V gene: TRBV29-1
D gene: TRBD2
J gene: TRBJ2-5
CDR3 DNA: TGCAGCGCGTCGGGGGCGGGGGGCGGAGAGACCCAGTACTTC
CDR3 protein: CSASGAGGGETQYF

clone size: -
V gene: TRBV3-1/TRBV3-2
D gene: -
J gene: TRBJ1-1
CDR3 DNA: TGTGCCAGCAGCCTCATGGACACCTCTGAAGCTTTCTTT
CDR3 protein: CASSLMDTSEAFF

clone size: -
V gene: TRBV28
D gene: TRBD1
J gene: TRBJ1-2
CDR3 DNA: TGTGCCAGCAGTTTATTCGGACAGGGTTCTGGCTACACCTTC
CDR3 protein: CASSLFGQGSGYTF

clone size: -
V gene: TRBV24-1
D gene: TRBD2
J gene: TRBJ2-1
CDR3 DNA: TGTGCCACCAGTGATCCCCCACTAGCGGGGCGGGATGAGCAGTTCTTC
CDR3 protein: CATSDPPLAGRDEQFF

clone size: -
V gene: TRBV7-6
D gene: TRBD2
J gene: TRBJ2-2
CDR3 DNA: TGTGCCAGCAGCTTAGAAACGGGGGGGCGCGGCGGGGAGCTGTTTTTT
CDR3 protein: CASSLETGGRGGELFF

clone size: -
V gene: TRBV13
D gene: TRBD2
J gene: TRBJ2-3
CDR3 DNA: TGTGCCAGCAGCCCGTCCTCTCTAGCGGGGGGGCAGTATTTT
CDR3 protein: CASSPSSLAGGQYF

clone size: -
V gene: TRBV5-4
D gene: -
J gene: TRBJ2-1
CDR3 DNA: TGTGCCAGCAGCTTAACGGGTCACCCCGCCCGCGTCAATGAGCAGTTCTTC
CDR3 protein: CASSLTGHPARVNEQFF

clone size: -
V gene: TRBV5-1
D gene: -
J gene: TRBJ2-5
CDR3 DNA: TGCGCCAGCAGCTTGGGTTGGCGCGGAAGGGGAAGAGAGACCCAGTACTTC
CDR3 protein: CASSLGWRGRGRETQYF

clone size: -
V gene: TRBV2
D gene: TRBD1
J gene: TRBJ1-2
CDR3 DNA: TGTGCCAGCAGTCTCCAACAGGGGCAGAACTATGGCTACACCTTC
CDR3 protein: CASSLQQGQNYGYTF

clone size: -
V gene: TRBV2
D gene: TRBD2
J gene: TRBJ2-5
CDR3 DNA: TGTGCCAGCAGTGGACCGGGGACTAGCGGGGGGGCCGAGGAGACCCAGTACTTC
CDR3 protein: CASSGPGTSGGAEETQYF

clone size: few
V gene: TRBV19
D gene: TRBD1
J gene: TRBJ1-2
CDR3 DNA: TGTGCCAGTAGTATCAGACAGGGGGACTATGGCTACACCTTC
CDR3 protein: CASSIRQGDYGYTF

clone size: once
V gene: TRBV2
D gene: TRBD1
J gene: TRBJ1-2
CDR3 DNA: TGTGCCAGCCGGGACAGGACCTATGGCTACACCTTC
CDR3 protein: CASRDRTYGYTF

clone size: -
V gene: TRBV4-3
D gene: -
J gene: TRBJ1-2
CDR3 DNA: TGCGCCAGCAGCCAAGATGGGGCAGTCCCATCTTGGGGCTACACCTTC
CDR3 protein: CASSQDGAVPSWGYTF

clone size: -
V gene: TRBV4-2
D gene: TRBD1
J gene: TRBJ1-1
CDR3 DNA: TGTGCCAGCAGCCAAGACCCCCGGAGGACAGGGGGAGGCACTGAAGCTTTCTTT
CDR3 protein: CASSQDPRRTGGGTEAFF

clone size: once
V gene: TRBV3-1/TRBV3-2
D gene: -
J gene: TRBJ1-6
CDR3 DNA: TGTGCCAGCAGCCATGGGGGGGATAATTCACCCCTCCACTTT
CDR3 protein: CASSHGGDNSPLHF

clone size: -
V gene: TRBV28
D gene: -
J gene: TRBJ2-7
CDR3 DNA: TGTGCCAGCAGTCTTCGTAGCTACGAGCAGTACTTC
CDR3 protein: CASSLRSYEQYF

clone size: few
V gene: TRBV2
D gene: -
J gene: TRBJ1-1
CDR3 DNA: TGTGCCAGCAATACAGGAGGGTGGACTGAAGCTTTCTTT
CDR3 protein: CASNTGGWTEAFF

clone size: -
V gene: TRBV3-1/TRBV3-2
D gene: -
J gene: TRBJ2-1
CDR3 DNA: TGTGCCAGCAGCCAAGGGGGGGGCACCTACAATGAGCAGTTCTTC
CDR3 protein: CASSQGGGTYNEQFF

clone size: once
V gene: TRBV11-2
D gene: -
J gene: TRBJ2-7
CDR3 DNA: TGTGCCAGCAGCTTAGCGCGGGGCAGCTACTACGAGCAGTACTTC
CDR3 protein: CASSLARGSYYEQYF